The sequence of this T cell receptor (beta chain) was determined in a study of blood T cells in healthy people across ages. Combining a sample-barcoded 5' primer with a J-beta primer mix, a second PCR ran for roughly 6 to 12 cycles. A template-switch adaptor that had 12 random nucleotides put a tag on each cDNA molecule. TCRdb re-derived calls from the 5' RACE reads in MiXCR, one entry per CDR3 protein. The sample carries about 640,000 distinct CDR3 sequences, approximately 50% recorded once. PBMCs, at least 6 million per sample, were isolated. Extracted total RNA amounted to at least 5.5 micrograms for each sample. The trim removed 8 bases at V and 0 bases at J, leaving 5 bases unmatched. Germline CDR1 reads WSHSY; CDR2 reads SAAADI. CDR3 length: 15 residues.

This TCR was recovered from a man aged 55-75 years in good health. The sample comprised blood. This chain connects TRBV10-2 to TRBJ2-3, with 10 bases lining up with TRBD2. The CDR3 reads CASRSSGGSTDTQYF. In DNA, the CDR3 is TGCGCCAGCCGGTCTAGCGGGGGTAGCACAGATACGCAGTATTTT.